These T cell receptor beta chains were read from a single sample in a study of response to subunit inactivated influenza vaccine. MiXCR, applied by TCRdb to the RT-PCR reads, yields one record per CDR3 protein. This table has under 950,000 distinct CDR3 sequences, around 20% appearing once. Sequencing was performed on PBMCs from blood, taken roughly 5 days after vaccination. These receptors were obtained from a man aged 45-65 years who received an inactivated influenza vaccine. The CDR3 runs from the conserved cysteine through the conserved F or W. Each record gives: V gene, D gene, J gene, clone size, CDR3 protein, CDR3 DNA. The D gene is left open where the match is weak. Rows may omit the clone size; those that give it use once, few, many or a size class.

>TRBV7-2|.|TRBJ1-6|many
CASSLRTPDSPLHF
TGTGCCAGCAGCTTACGGACGCCCGATTCACCCCTCCACTTT
>TRBV11-2|.|TRBJ2-1|.
CASSLGGSSSNEQFF
TGTGCCAGCAGCTTGGGCGGAAGTAGTTCGAATGAGCAGTTCTTC
>TRBV6-1|.|TRBJ2-4|.
CASSGTRGNIQYF
TGTGCCAGCAGTGGGACAAGGGGAAACATTCAGTACTTC
>TRBV29-1|.|TRBJ2-3|few
CSVKGNTDTQYF
TGCAGCGTCAAGGGCAACACAGATACGCAGTATTTT
>TRBV20-1|TRBD2|TRBJ2-7|few
CSARGGTSGREQYF
TGCAGTGCTAGAGGTGGGACTAGCGGGAGAGAGCAGTACTTC
>TRBV20-1|TRBD2|TRBJ2-5|.
CSAVGTSRKETQYF
TGCAGTGCTGTCGGGACTAGCCGAAAAGAGACCCAGTACTTC
>TRBV7-9|.|TRBJ2-7|few
CASSSVQSYEQYF
TGTGCCAGCAGCTCTGTTCAATCCTACGAGCAGTACTTC
>TRBV12-3/TRBV12-4|TRBD2|TRBJ2-1|few
CASIDSGTNNEQFF
TGTGCCAGCATTGACAGCGGGACTAACAATGAGCAGTTCTTC
>TRBV18|.|TRBJ1-2|.
CASSPQSNYGYTF
TGTGCCAGCTCACCACAGTCTAACTATGGCTACACCTTC
>TRBV6-1|.|TRBJ2-5|.
CASSEPSETQYF
TGTGCCAGCAGTGAACCGTCAGAGACCCAGTACTTC
>TRBV20-1|.|TRBJ2-5|.
CSASSPGVLETQYF
TGCAGTGCTAGCTCCCCCGGTGTATTGGAGACCCAGTACTTC
>TRBV20-1|.|TRBJ2-3|many
CSARRGASTDTQYF
TGCAGTGCTAGGCGCGGGGCTAGCACAGATACGCAGTATTTT
>TRBV12-3/TRBV12-4|TRBD2|TRBJ2-1|few
CASSRTSGRLSSYNEQFF
TGTGCCAGCAGCCGGACTAGCGGGAGGTTGAGCTCCTACAATGAGCAGTTCTTC
>TRBV7-2|TRBD2|TRBJ2-4|few
CASSFRLAGEVIQYF
TGTGCCAGCAGCTTCCGACTTGCGGGAGAAGTCATTCAGTACTTC
>TRBV16|.|TRBJ1-1|.
CASSQSGLLNTEAFF
TGTGCCAGCAGCCAATCGGGGCTCCTGAACACTGAAGCTTTCTTT
>TRBV12-3/TRBV12-4|.|TRBJ1-5|.
CASSPQAYNQPQHF
TGTGCCAGCAGTCCCCAGGCGTACAATCAGCCCCAGCATTTT
>TRBV7-9|TRBD2|TRBJ2-1|.
CASTGLAGVSYEQFF
TGTGCCAGCACCGGACTAGCGGGAGTTTCGTATGAGCAGTTCTTC
>TRBV7-2|.|TRBJ2-7|.
CASSSYQGGSYEQYF
TGTGCCAGCAGCTCATACCAGGGCGGCTCCTACGAGCAGTACTTC
>TRBV6-8|.|TRBJ2-1|.
CASGAYNEQFF
TGTGCCAGCGGCGCCTACAATGAGCAGTTCTTC
>TRBV25-1|.|TRBJ1-4|few
CASSRGLEEKLFF
TGTGCCAGCAGTCGGGGTCTAGAAGAAAAACTGTTTTTT
>TRBV20-1|.|TRBJ2-3|.
CSAKDSRGTDTQYF
TGCAGTGCCAAAGACTCCCGGGGCACAGATACGCAGTATTTT
>TRBV28|.|TRBJ2-6|.
CASSLRRVSFVSGANVLTF
TGTGCCAGCAGTTTACGGAGGGTTAGCTTCGTCTCTGGGGCCAACGTCCTGACTTTC
>TRBV5-1|TRBD2|TRBJ2-7|.
CASSLRLAGGEQYF
TGCGCCAGCAGCTTGCGACTAGCGGGAGGCGAGCAGTACTTC
>TRBV7-9|.|TRBJ2-5|many
CASSLEVGETQYF
TGTGCCAGCAGCTTAGAGGTTGGAGAGACCCAGTACTTC
>TRBV5-6|TRBD1|TRBJ2-2|few
CASSPRDRVNGELFF
TGTGCCAGCAGCCCGCGGGACAGGGTTAACGGGGAGCTGTTTTTT
>TRBV4-1|.|TRBJ1-1|.
CASSQEWLGTEAFF
TGCGCCAGCAGCCAAGAATGGCTTGGCACTGAAGCTTTCTTT
>TRBV7-9|TRBD2|TRBJ2-3|few
CASSLLALLAGGDTQYF
TGTGCCAGCAGCTTACTCGCCCTACTAGCGGGAGGAGATACGCAGTATTTT
>TRBV20-1|.|TRBJ2-7|.
CSATDRRNSYEQYF
TGCAGTGCCACAGACAGGAGGAACTCCTACGAGCAGTACTTC
>TRBV4-3|.|TRBJ2-3|few
CASSRLPGTDTQYF
TGCGCCAGCAGCCGTTTACCGGGCACAGATACGCAGTATTTT